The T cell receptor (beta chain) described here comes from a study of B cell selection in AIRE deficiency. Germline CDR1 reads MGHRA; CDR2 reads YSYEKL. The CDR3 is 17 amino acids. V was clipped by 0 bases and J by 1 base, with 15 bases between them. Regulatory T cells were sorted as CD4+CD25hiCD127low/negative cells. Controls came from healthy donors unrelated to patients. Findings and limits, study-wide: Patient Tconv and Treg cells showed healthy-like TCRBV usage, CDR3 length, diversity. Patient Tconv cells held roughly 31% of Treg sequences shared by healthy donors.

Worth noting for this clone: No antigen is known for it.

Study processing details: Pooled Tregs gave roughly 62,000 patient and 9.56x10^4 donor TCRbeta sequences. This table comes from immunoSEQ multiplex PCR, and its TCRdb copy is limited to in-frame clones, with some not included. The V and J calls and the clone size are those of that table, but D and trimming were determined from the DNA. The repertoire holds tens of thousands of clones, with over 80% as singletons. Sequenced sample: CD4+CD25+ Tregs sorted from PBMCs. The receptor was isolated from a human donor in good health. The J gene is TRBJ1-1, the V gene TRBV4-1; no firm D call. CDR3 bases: TGCGCCAGCAGCCAAGATCGGATTAGGTCGGCGAACACTGAAGCTTTCTTT. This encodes CASSQDRIRSANTEAFF.